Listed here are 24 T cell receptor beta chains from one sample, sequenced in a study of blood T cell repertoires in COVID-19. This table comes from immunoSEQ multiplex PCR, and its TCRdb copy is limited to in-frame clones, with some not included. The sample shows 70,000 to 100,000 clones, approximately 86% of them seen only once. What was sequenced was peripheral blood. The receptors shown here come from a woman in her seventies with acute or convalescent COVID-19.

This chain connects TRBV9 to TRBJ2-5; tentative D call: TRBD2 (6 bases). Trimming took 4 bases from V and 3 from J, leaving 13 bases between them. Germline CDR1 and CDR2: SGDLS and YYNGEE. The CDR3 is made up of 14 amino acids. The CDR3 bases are TGTGCCAGCAGCCCAGGGACTTCAAAAGAGACCCAGTACTTC. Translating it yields CASSPGTSKETQYF.

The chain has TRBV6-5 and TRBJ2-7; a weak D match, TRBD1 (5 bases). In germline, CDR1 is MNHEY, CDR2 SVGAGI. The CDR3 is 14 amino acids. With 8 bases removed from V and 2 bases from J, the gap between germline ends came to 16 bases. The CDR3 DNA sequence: TGTGCCAGCGACAGCATACTTCCCCCCTACGAGCAGTACTTC. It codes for CASDSILPPYEQYF.

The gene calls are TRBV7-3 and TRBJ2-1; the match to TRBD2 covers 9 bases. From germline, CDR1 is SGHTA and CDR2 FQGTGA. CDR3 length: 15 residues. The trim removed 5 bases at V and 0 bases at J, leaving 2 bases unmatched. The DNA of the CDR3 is TGTGCCAGCAGCAGGACTAGCGACTCCTACAATGAGCAGTTCTTC. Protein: CASSRTSDSYNEQFF.

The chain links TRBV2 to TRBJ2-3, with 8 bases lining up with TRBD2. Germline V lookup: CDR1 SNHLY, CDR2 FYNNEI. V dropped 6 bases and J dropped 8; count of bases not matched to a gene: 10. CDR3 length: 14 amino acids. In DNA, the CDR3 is TGTGCCAGCAGAAATCTAGATGCGGGGGGTACGCAGTATTTT. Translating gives CASRNLDAGGTQYF.

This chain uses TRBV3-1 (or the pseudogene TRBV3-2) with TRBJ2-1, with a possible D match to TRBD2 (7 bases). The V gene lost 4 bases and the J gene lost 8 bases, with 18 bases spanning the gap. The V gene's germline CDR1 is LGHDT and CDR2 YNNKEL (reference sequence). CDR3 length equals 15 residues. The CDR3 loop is CASSRYRARGDEQFF. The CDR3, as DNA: TGTGCCAGCAGCCGCTACAGGGCTCGGGGGGATGAGCAGTTCTTC.

CDR3 nucleotide sequence: TGTGCGAGCGGTAGGGGGCGTACTGAGACCCAGTACTTC. Translated: CASGRGRTETQYF. This chain links TRBV6-5 with TRBJ2-5, with TRBD1 identical over 7 bases. The CDR3 extends over 13 amino acids. Germline CDR1 MNHEY, CDR2 SVGAGI.

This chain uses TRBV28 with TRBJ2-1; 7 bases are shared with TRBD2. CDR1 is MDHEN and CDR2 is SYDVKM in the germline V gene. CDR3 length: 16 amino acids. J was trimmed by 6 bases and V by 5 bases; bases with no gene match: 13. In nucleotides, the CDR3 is TGTGCCAGCAGTCCCCCTTGGCGGGAGACTTCCAATGAGCAGTTCTTC. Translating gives CASSPPWRETSNEQFF. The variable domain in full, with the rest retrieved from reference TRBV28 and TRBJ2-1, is DVKVTQSSRYLVKRTGEKVFLECVQDMDHENMFWYRQDPGLGLRLIYFSYDVKMKEKGDIPEGYSVSREKKERFSLILESASTNQTSMYLCASSPPWRETSNEQFFGPGTRLTVL.

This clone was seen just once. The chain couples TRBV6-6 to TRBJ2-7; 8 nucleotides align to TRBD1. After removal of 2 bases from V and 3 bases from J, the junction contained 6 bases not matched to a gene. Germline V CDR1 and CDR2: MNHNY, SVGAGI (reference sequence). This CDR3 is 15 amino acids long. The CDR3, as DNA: TGTGCCAGCAGTTACCCACAGGGGGGAATCTACGAGCAGTACTTC. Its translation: CASSYPQGGIYEQYF.

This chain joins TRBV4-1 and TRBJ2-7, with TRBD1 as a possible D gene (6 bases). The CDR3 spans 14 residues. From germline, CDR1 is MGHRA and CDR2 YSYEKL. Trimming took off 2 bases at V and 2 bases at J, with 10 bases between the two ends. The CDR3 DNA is TGCGCCAGCAGCCAACCCACAGGGACCTACGAGCAGTACTTC. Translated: CASSQPTGTYEQYF.

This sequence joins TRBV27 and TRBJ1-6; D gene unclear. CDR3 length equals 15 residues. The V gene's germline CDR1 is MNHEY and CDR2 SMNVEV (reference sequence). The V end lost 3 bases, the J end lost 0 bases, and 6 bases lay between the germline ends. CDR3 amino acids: CASSFMRSYNSPLHF. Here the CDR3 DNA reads TGTGCCAGCAGTTTTATGCGCTCCTATAATTCACCCCTCCACTTT.

In nucleotides, the CDR3 is TGTGCCAGCAGTCAGACAGGATATGGCTACACCTTC. It encodes CASSQTGYGYTF. This rearrangement joins TRBV3-1 (or the pseudogene TRBV3-2) to TRBJ1-2; D is perhaps TRBD1 (6 bases). V was shortened by 6 bases and J by 5 bases, with 10 bases between the two germline ends. Germline CDR1 reads LGHDT; CDR2 reads YNNKEL (reference sequence). The CDR3 has 12 amino acids.

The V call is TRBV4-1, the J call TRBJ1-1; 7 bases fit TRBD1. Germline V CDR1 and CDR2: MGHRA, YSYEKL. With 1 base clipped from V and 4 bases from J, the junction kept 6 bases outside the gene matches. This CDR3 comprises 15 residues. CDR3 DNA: TGCGCCAGCAGCCAAGGACAGGGAGGTGGCACTGAAGCTTTCTTT. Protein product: CASSQGQGGGTEAFF.

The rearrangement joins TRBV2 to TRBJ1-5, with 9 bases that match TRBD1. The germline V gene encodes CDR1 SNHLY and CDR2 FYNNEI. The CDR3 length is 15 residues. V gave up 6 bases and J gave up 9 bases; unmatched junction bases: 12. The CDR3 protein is CASSPGTGNRRPQHF. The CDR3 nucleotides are TGTGCCAGCAGCCCGGGGACAGGGAATAGACGGCCCCAGCATTTT. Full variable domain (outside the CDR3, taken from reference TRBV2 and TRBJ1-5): EPEVTQTPSHQVTQMGQEVILRCVPISNHLYFYWYRQILGQKVEFLVSFYNNEISEKSEIFDDQFSVERPDGSNFTLKIRSTKLEDSAMYFCASSPGTGNRRPQHFGDGTRLSIL.

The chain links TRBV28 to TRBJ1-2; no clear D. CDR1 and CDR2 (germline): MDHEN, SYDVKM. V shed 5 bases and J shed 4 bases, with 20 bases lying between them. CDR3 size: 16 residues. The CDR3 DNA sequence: TGTGCCAGCAGTCCCGCCTCCGGTGGGCTATTCTATGGCTACACCTTC. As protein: CASSPASGGLFYGYTF.

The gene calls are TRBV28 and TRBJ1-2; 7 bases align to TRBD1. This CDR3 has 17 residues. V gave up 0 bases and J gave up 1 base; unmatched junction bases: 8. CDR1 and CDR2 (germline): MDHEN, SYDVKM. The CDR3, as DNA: TGTGCCAGCAGTTTATGGCACAGGGGTCTTAGTAACTATGGCTACACCTTC. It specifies CASSLWHRGLSNYGYTF.

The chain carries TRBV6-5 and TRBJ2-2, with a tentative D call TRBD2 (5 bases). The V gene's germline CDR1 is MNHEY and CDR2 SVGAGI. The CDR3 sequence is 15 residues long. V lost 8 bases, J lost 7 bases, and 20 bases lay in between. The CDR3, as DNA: TGTGCCAGCCGAGAACCAGGAGGCTGGGACGGGGAGCTGTTTTTT. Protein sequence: CASREPGGWDGELFF.

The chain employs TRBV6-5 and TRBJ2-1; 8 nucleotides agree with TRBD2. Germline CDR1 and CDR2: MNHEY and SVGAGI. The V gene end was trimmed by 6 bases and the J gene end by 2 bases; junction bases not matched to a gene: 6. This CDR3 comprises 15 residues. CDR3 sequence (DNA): TGTGCCAGCAGATCTAGCGGGCTCACCTACAATGAGCAGTTCTTC. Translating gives CASRSSGLTYNEQFF.

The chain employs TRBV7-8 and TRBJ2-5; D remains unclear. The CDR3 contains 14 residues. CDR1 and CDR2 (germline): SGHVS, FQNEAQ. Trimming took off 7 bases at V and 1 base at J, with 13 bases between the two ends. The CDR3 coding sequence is TGTGCCAGCATCTCCGGCAGACTCCAAGAGACCCAGTACTTC. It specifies CASISGRLQETQYF. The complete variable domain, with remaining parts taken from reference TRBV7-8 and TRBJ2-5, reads GAGVSQSPRYKVAKRGQDVALRCDPISGHVSLFWYQQALGQGPEFLTYFQNEAQLDKSGLPSDRFFAERPEGSVSTLKIQRTQQEDSAVYLCASISGRLQETQYFGPGTRLLVL.

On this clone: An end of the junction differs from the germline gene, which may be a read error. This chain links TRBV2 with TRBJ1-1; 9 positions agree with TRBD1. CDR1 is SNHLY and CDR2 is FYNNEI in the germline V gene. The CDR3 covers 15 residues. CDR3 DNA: TGTGCCAGCAGCGAAGGGACAGGGATGAACACTGAAGCTTTCTTT. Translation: CASSEGTGMNTEAFF.

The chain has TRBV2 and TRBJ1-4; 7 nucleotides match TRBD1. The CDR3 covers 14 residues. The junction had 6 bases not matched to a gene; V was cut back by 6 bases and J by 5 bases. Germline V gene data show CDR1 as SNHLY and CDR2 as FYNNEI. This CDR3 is CASSAGTENEKLFF. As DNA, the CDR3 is TGTGCCAGCAGCGCCGGGACAGAGAATGAAAAACTGTTTTTT.

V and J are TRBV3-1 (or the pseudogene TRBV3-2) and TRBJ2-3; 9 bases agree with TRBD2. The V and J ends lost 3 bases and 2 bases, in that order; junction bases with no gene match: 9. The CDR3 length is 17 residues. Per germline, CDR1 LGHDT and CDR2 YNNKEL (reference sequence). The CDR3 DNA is TGTGCCAGCAGCCACCCGGTGCGGGGGGGCCACACAGATACGCAGTATTTT. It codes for CASSHPVRGGHTDTQYF.

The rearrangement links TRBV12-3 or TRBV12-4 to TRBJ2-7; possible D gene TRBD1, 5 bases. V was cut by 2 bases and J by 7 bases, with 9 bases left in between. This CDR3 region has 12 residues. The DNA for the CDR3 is TGTGCCAGCAGTTTACGGACACTGGAGCAGTACTTC. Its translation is CASSLRTLEQYF.

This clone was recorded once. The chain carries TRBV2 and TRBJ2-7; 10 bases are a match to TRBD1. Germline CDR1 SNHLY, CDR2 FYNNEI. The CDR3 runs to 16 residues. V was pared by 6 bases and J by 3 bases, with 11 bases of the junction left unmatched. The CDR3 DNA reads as TGTGCCAGCAGCGAAACGACAGGGGGCTGGGGCTACGAGCAGTACTTC. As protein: CASSETTGGWGYEQYF. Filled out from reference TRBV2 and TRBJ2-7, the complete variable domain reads EPEVTQTPSHQVTQMGQEVILRCVPISNHLYFYWYRQILGQKVEFLVSFYNNEISEKSEIFDDQFSVERPDGSNFTLKIRSTKLEDSAMYFCASSETTGGWGYEQYFGPGTRLTVT.

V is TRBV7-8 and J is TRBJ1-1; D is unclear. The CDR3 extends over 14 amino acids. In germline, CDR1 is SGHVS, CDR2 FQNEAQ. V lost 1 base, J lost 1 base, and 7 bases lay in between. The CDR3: CASSLGSGNTEAFF. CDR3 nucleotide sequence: TGTGCCAGCAGCTTAGGTTCCGGGAACACTGAAGCTTTCTTT. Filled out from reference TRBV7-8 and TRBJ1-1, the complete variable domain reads GAGVSQSPRYKVAKRGQDVALRCDPISGHVSLFWYQQALGQGPEFLTYFQNEAQLDKSGLPSDRFFAERPEGSVSTLKIQRTQQEDSAVYLCASSLGSGNTEAFFGQGTRLTVV.